The clone carrying this T cell receptor beta chain appeared a single time. The antigen remains undetermined. This specimen comes from a study of blood T cell dynamics during melanoma immunotherapy. Across the whole study: Patients with metastatic melanoma got pembrolizumab or nivolumab-ipilimumab as first-line care.

General study results and limits: Whether repertoire-driving clones were melanoma-specific could not be determined.

The V segment lost 8 bases and the J segment 5 bases; nucleotides outside the gene matches: 18. The germline V gene encodes CDR1 MRHNA and CDR2 SNTAGT. CDR3 length: 17 residues. As to time point: week 3, after first cycle of checkpoint inhibitor. This table comes from immunoSEQ multiplex PCR, and its TCRdb copy is limited to in-frame clones, with some not included. The table lists tens of thousands of clones, approximately 88% of them singletons. The chain recombines TRBV6-4 with TRBJ2-5; TRBD2 matches at 9 bases. The sequence came from a human donor with melanoma. The material sequenced was blood, taken from a patient treated with checkpoint blockade. The CDR3 is CASGLPGASGIQETQYF. The CDR3 DNA reads TGTGCCAGCGGTCTCCCAGGGGCTAGCGGGATCCAGGAGACCCAGTACTTC.